Each of the 28 T cell receptor beta chains below was sequenced from the same sample in a study of OX40 agonist ivuxolimab in advanced cancers. Data came from immunoSEQ multiplex PCR; TCRdb stores just in-frame clones and leaves some out. Here the sample spans just under 35,000 clones, roughly 90% being singletons. Specimen: CD4+ or CD8+ T cells sorted from blood, collected in a trial of the OX40 agonist ivuxolimab. The receptors originated from an adult with an advanced solid tumor such as melanoma, head and neck, liver or kidney cancer.

The rearrangement links TRBV7-8 to TRBJ2-1; 10 bases match TRBD2. The V segment lost 1 base and the J segment 1 base; nucleotides outside the gene matches: 4. This CDR3 spans 17 amino acids. Germline V gene data show CDR1 as SGHVS and CDR2 as FQNEAQ. CDR3 region: CASSLDTSGNSYNEQFF. The CDR3 region has the DNA TGTGCCAGCAGCTTAGACACTAGCGGGAATTCCTACAATGAGCAGTTCTTC.

The chain has TRBV5-5 and TRBJ1-3, with D unclear. CDR1 is SGHKS and CDR2 is YYEKEE in the germline V gene (reference sequence). The CDR3 length is 14 residues. V was shortened by 4 bases and J by 8 bases, with 16 bases between the two germline ends. For the CDR3, the DNA is TGTGCCAGCAGCCTCCAGCAGGTTGACGACACCATATATTTT. Its translation: CASSLQQVDDTIYF.

J is TRBJ2-2 and V is TRBV19; D perhaps matches TRBD2 (6 bases). CDR1 is LNHDA, CDR2 SQIVND, per germline (reference sequence). V lost 2 bases, J lost 3 bases, and 13 bases lay in between. The CDR3 extends over 16 amino acids. The CDR3 loop is CASSITAGRYTGELFF. CDR3 nucleotide sequence: TGTGCCAGTAGTATAACAGCGGGCCGATACACCGGGGAGCTGTTTTTT.

The V gene is TRBV7-6, the J gene TRBJ2-1, with 14 bases that match TRBD2. The CDR3 has 16 amino acids. Germline V gene data show CDR1 as SGHVS and CDR2 as FNYEAQ. V was pared by 5 bases and J by 6 bases, with 6 bases of the junction left unmatched. The CDR3, as DNA: TGTGCCAGCAGCCCTTCGGGACTAGCGGGGGCCAATGAGCAGTTCTTC. Translation gives CASSPSGLAGANEQFF. The entire variable domain, with the rest obtained from reference TRBV7-6 and TRBJ2-1, is as follows: GAGVSQSPRYKVTKRGQDVALRCDPISGHVSLYWYRQALGQGPEFLTYFNYEAQQDKSGLPNDRFSAERPEGSISTLTIQRTEQRDSAMYRCASSPSGLAGANEQFFGPGTRLTVL.

The chain recombines TRBV25-1 with TRBJ2-7, with 11 positions matching TRBD2. J gave up 4 bases and V 6 bases, and 5 bases lay outside the gene matches. CDR1 is MGHDK and CDR2 is SYGVNS in the germline V gene. The CDR3 totals 14 residues. The chain's CDR3 is CASRTSGISYEQYF. CDR3 DNA: TGTGCCAGCAGGACTAGCGGGATTAGTTACGAGCAGTACTTC.

Only a few counts were recorded for this clone. This CDR3 reads CAGRKNTEAFF. CDR3 DNA: TGTGCCGGAAGGAAGAACACTGAAGCTTTCTTT. The chain employs TRBV30 and TRBJ1-1; D gene uncertain. CDR1 is GTSNPN and CDR2 is SVGIG in the germline V gene (reference sequence). The CDR3 has 11 residues. V was cut by 8 bases and J by 1 base, with 8 bases left in between.

The chain carries TRBV13 and TRBJ1-5; 10 bases match TRBD1. There are 18 residues in the CDR3. Germline-derived CDR1 and CDR2 are PRHDT and FYEKMQ (reference sequence). The ends lost 4 bases at V and 0 bases at J; junction bases unmatched: 9. For the CDR3, the DNA is TGTGCCAGCAGCTCCCGGGACAGGGGCCAGTATAGCAATCAGCCCCAGCATTTT. It encodes CASSSRDRGQYSNQPQHF.

J is TRBJ1-1 and V is TRBV27; D is perhaps TRBD1 (5 bases). The ends were cut back, 7 bases at V and 0 bases at J, with 15 bases in the middle. Germline V lookup: CDR1 MNHEY, CDR2 SMNVEV (reference sequence). This CDR3 has 15 amino acids. The CDR3 is CASNPLGDLNTEAFF. DNA for the CDR3: TGTGCCAGCAACCCTTTGGGGGACTTGAACACTGAAGCTTTCTTT.

This chain links TRBV27 with TRBJ2-1; D perhaps matches TRBD2 (5 bases). This CDR3 is built from 14 residues. Trimming pared 8 bases from V and 2 bases from J, leaving 13 bases between. Germline assignment: CDR1 MNHEY and CDR2 SMNVEV (reference sequence). CDR3 sequence reads: CASGYGVPYNEQFF. The CDR3 coding sequence is TGTGCCAGCGGGTACGGGGTTCCCTACAATGAGCAGTTCTTC.

The gene calls are TRBV28 and TRBJ1-5; TRBD1 matches 9 bases. In germline, CDR1 is MDHEN, CDR2 SYDVKM. The CDR3 extends over 16 amino acids. Trimming took 6 bases from V and 3 from J; bases not matched to a gene: 9. CDR3 DNA sequence: TGTGCCAGCAGCCTGCCTTGGACAGGGGACAATCAGCCCCAGCATTTT. This encodes CASSLPWTGDNQPQHF.

The chain combines TRBV15 with TRBJ2-2, with D perhaps TRBD1 or TRBD2 (6 bases each). The CDR3 spans 16 residues. V lost 1 base, J lost 6 bases, and 15 bases lay in between. Germline V lookup: CDR1 LNHNV, CDR2 YYDKDF (reference sequence). CDR3 in DNA: TGTGCCACCAGCAGAGGAGGGGGGCGCGGGGCCGGGGAGCTGTTTTTT. This gives the protein CATSRGGGRGAGELFF.

The chain joins TRBV15 to TRBJ2-5, with D perhaps given as TRBD1 or TRBD2 (5 bases each). V was cut by 4 bases and J by 5 bases, with 11 bases left in between. Germline CDR1 LNHNV, CDR2 YYDKDF (reference sequence). The CDR3 consists of 13 residues. In DNA form, the CDR3 reads TGTGCCACCAGCAATCCGGGGCGGGAGACCCAGTACTTC. This gives the protein CATSNPGRETQYF.

The chain uses TRBV6-6 and TRBJ2-7; 8 bases line up with TRBD1. CDR1 MNHNY and CDR2 SVGAGI come from the germline V gene (reference sequence). CDR3 size: 15 residues. The trim removed 7 bases at V and 5 bases at J, leaving 13 bases unmatched. The CDR3 reads CASTNSGTGAHEQYF. The CDR3 DNA reads TGTGCCAGCACCAACTCCGGGACAGGTGCCCACGAGCAGTACTTC.

The chain joins TRBV7-8 to TRBJ2-7, with TRBD1 as a possible D gene (5 bases). Trimming took off 4 bases at V and 3 bases at J, with 13 bases between the two ends. The length of the CDR3 is 14 residues. The germline V gene has CDR1 SGHVS and CDR2 FQNEAQ. The CDR3 nucleotides are TGTGCCAGCAGCTCTCCCTGGGGCCTCTACGAGCAGTACTTC. It yields the protein CASSSPWGLYEQYF.

V gene TRBV6-5 combines with J gene TRBJ1-1, with D hard to call. The CDR3 sequence is 14 residues long. V was pared by 0 bases and J by 0 bases, with 5 bases between. CDR1 is MNHEY and CDR2 is SVGAGI in the germline V gene. DNA for the CDR3: TGTGCCAGCAGTTACTCGATTCTGAACACTGAAGCTTTCTTT. Encoded protein: CASSYSILNTEAFF.

This clone was detected only a few times. V and J are TRBV14 and TRBJ1-4; possible D gene TRBD1, 6 bases. From germline, CDR1 is SGHDN and CDR2 FVKESK. V gave up 6 bases and J gave up 8 bases, with 13 bases separating them. The CDR3 runs 13 residues. For the CDR3, the DNA is TGTGCCAGCAGACAGGGCGGGGAGGAAAAACTGTTTTTT. Translation: CASRQGGEEKLFF.

The chain combines TRBV7-6 with TRBJ2-1; TRBD2 matches 14 bases. With V trimmed by 1 base and J by 6 bases, 5 bases remained unmatched. The CDR3 runs to 17 residues. Germline lookup yields CDR1 SGHVS and CDR2 FNYEAQ. The CDR3 sequence is CASSLGTSGRIVNEQFF. The CDR3 nucleotides read TGTGCCAGCAGCTTAGGGACTAGCGGGAGGATCGTCAATGAGCAGTTCTTC.

The V call is TRBV4-3, the J call TRBJ2-7; 7 bases map to TRBD2. V gave up 1 base and J gave up 1 base; unmatched junction bases: 4. CDR1 LGHNA and CDR2 YSLEER come from the germline V gene. There are 15 residues in the CDR3. CDR3 sequence: CASSQVWRGSYEQYF. CDR3 nucleotide sequence: TGCGCCAGCAGCCAAGTCTGGCGGGGGTCCTACGAGCAGTACTTC.

V gene TRBV12-5 combines with J gene TRBJ2-2, with TRBD2 identical over 13 bases. CDR1 is LGHNT and CDR2 is FRNRAP in the germline V gene. V dropped 0 bases and J dropped 4; count of bases not matched to a gene: 8. The CDR3 sequence is 19 residues long. In DNA, the CDR3 is TGTGCTAGTGGTTTGGTAGGACTAGCGGGAGTCCCCCCCACCGGGGAGCTGTTTTTT. Protein product: CASGLVGLAGVPPTGELFF.

The chain is built from TRBV7-6 and TRBJ2-3, with 8 positions matching TRBD2. The CDR3 runs 14 residues. CDR1 SGHVS and CDR2 FNYEAQ come from the germline V gene. V dropped 5 bases and J dropped 6; count of bases not matched to a gene: 7. CDR3: CASSAYRGGDTQYF. The CDR3 DNA sequence: TGTGCCAGCAGCGCTTACCGGGGGGGGGATACGCAGTATTTT.

The CDR3 region has the DNA TGTGCCAGCCTCACCCCCCCAGGCAGGGATCCGAACTATGGCTACACCTTC. Amino acid sequence: CASLTPPGRDPNYGYTF. This chain links TRBV28 with TRBJ1-2; weak D call: TRBD1 (5 bases). The CDR3 loop spans 17 amino acids. The V end was cut by 8 bases, the J end by 2 bases, with 24 bases between. Germline loops: CDR1 MDHEN, CDR2 SYDVKM.

This clone was seen at least ten times. This sequence joins TRBV28 and TRBJ2-7, with TRBD2 matching 7 bases. The CDR3 is 13 amino acids. Germline V gene sequence: CDR1 MDHEN, CDR2 SYDVKM. The V segment lost 3 bases and the J segment 4 bases; nucleotides outside the gene matches: 3. In nucleotides, the CDR3 is TGTGCCAGCAGTTTTACTAGCGAGTACGAGCAGTACTTC. Translation gives CASSFTSEYEQYF.

Worth noting for this clone: A junction end diverges from the germline sequence, so it may reflect a read error. The chain carries TRBV27 and TRBJ1-5; no reliable D call. This CDR3 comprises 13 residues. The germline V gene has CDR1 MNHEY and CDR2 SMNVEV (reference sequence). In DNA, the CDR3 is TGTGCCAGTAGTTGGGGTCTCAATCAGCCCCAGCATTTT. It translates to CASSWGLNQPQHF.

The gene calls are TRBV15 and TRBJ2-1; D gene ambiguous. Germline CDR1 reads LNHNV; CDR2 reads YYDKDF (reference sequence). V was pared by 2 bases and J by 10 bases, with 12 bases between. CDR3 size: 13 residues. The CDR3 DNA reads as TGTGCCACCAGCAGATCATCCCTGAGGGAGCAGTTCTTC. Translating gives CATSRSSLREQFF.

This chain uses TRBV7-2 with TRBJ2-5; D gene unclear. V was clipped by 5 bases and J by 3 bases, with 10 bases between them. Looked up from germline, CDR1 is SGHTA and CDR2 is FQGNSA. This CDR3 spans 13 amino acids. CDR3 residues: CASSARPEETQYF. The CDR3 region has the DNA TGTGCCAGCAGCGCCCGACCAGAAGAGACCCAGTACTTC.

The J gene is TRBJ1-2, the V gene TRBV4-1; TRBD1 matches at 9 bases. This CDR3 has 18 residues. Germline trimming cut 0 bases from V and 6 bases from J; bases unmatched to any gene: 14. Germline CDR1 reads MGHRA; CDR2 reads YSYEKL. CDR3 in amino acids: CASSQDSGAQGANDGYTF. Here the CDR3 DNA reads TGCGCCAGCAGCCAAGATTCGGGCGCACAGGGGGCTAATGATGGCTACACCTTC.

This chain connects TRBV27 to TRBJ2-7; 7 bases agree with TRBD1. Germline assignment: CDR1 MNHEY and CDR2 SMNVEV (reference sequence). The CDR3 runs to 14 residues. V lost 6 bases, J lost 6 bases, and 11 bases stayed unmatched. The CDR3 nucleotides are TGTGCCAGCAGGGAGACAGGGAATCCCTTCGAGCAGTACTTC. Translation gives CASRETGNPFEQYF.

The chain links TRBV5-3 to TRBJ2-6; no reliable D call. TRBV5-3 is classed as an ORF, of uncertain function. V was trimmed by 4 bases and J by 0 bases, leaving 14 bases between them. There are 17 residues in the CDR3. For the CDR3, the DNA is TGTGCCAGAAGCGACCGGGTCTCTCCCTCTGGGGCCAACGTCCTGACTTTC. Translation: CARSDRVSPSGANVLTF.